The 31 T cell receptor beta chains below come from one sample, sequenced in a study of glioma-infiltrating T cells after dendritic cell vaccination. Data came from immunoSEQ multiplex PCR; TCRdb stores just in-frame clones and leaves some out. The profile shows approximately 100,000 clones, approximately 81% of them singletons. This specimen consisted of blood, obtained before dendritic cell vaccination. Every receptor here comes from a human donor with glioblastoma.

The chain uses TRBV29-1 and TRBJ2-5; weak D call: TRBD1 (7 bases). The V and J ends lost 4 bases and 7 bases respectively, with 13 bases between them. The CDR3 contains 12 residues. Germline assignment: CDR1 SQVTM and CDR2 ANQGSEA. The CDR3: CSVGRQGGTQYF. CDR3 in DNA: TGCAGCGTTGGGAGACAGGGAGGGACCCAGTACTTC.

The chain couples TRBV7-9 to TRBJ2-3, with TRBD2 identical over 10 bases. After removal of 5 bases from V and 3 bases from J, the junction contained 5 bases not matched to a gene. The CDR3 has 15 amino acids. Germline values: CDR1 SEHNR, CDR2 FQNEAQ (reference sequence). The CDR3 DNA sequence: TGTGCCAGCAGCCCTCGGACTAGCGGAACAGATACGCAGTATTTT. This gives the protein CASSPRTSGTDTQYF.

This clone was counted a few times. This chain connects TRBV5-1 to TRBJ2-7, with a tentative D call TRBD1 (6 bases). There are 13 residues in the CDR3. V lost 1 base and J 5 bases, leaving 10 bases between the germline ends. CDR1 and CDR2 from the germline V gene are SGHRS and YFSETQ. CDR3: CASSLQGQHEQYF. CDR3 DNA: TGCGCCAGCAGCTTGCAGGGGCAACACGAGCAGTACTTC.

This rearrangement joins TRBV6-5 to TRBJ2-5; the match to TRBD2 covers 12 bases. The J call may be in error: the DNA end matches TRBJ2-7 better. In germline, CDR1 is MNHEY, CDR2 SVGAGI. The CDR3 runs 15 residues. The DNA of the CDR3 is TGTGCCAGCAGCAACCGCTGGGGACTAGCGGGCGAGCAGTACTTC. This translates into CASSNRWGLAGEQYF.

CDR3 protein: CASSQEGQGALRDQPQHF. Here the CDR3 DNA reads TGTGCCAGCAGCCAAGAGGGGCAGGGGGCCTTGCGGGATCAGCCCCAGCATTTT. This rearrangement joins TRBV4-2 to TRBJ1-5; TRBD1 matches at 8 bases. This CDR3 has 18 amino acids. The V and J ends lost 0 bases and 5 bases, in that order; junction bases with no gene match: 12. The germline V gene encodes CDR1 LGHNA and CDR2 YNFKEQ.

The V call is TRBV30, the J call TRBJ1-4; possibly TRBD1 for D (5 bases). The V and J ends lost 8 bases and 5 bases respectively, with 12 bases between them. The CDR3 runs 12 residues. Germline values: CDR1 GTSNPN, CDR2 SVGIG (reference sequence). The CDR3 protein is CALGQRNEKLFF. Written as DNA, the CDR3 is TGTGCCCTGGGGCAGAGGAATGAAAAACTGTTTTTT. Full variable domain (rest looked up from reference TRBV30 and TRBJ1-4): SQTIHQWPATLVQPVGSPLSLECTVEGTSNPNLYWYRQAAGRGLQLLFYSVGIGQISSEVPQNLSASRPQDRQFILSSKKLLLSDSGFYLCALGQRNEKLFFGSGTQLSVL.

CDR3 residues: CASSPGQGYSNQPQHF. CDR3 in DNA: TGTGCCAGCAGTCCGGGACAGGGGTATAGCAATCAGCCCCAGCATTTT. The chain recombines TRBV27 with TRBJ1-5; 10 nucleotides align to TRBD1. Germline assignment: CDR1 MNHEY and CDR2 SMNVEV (reference sequence). This CDR3 has 16 amino acids. The trim removed 5 bases at V and 0 bases at J, leaving 4 bases unmatched.

The chain has TRBV5-4 and TRBJ1-1; a possible D gene is TRBD1 (5 bases). Trimming removed 4 bases from V and 6 bases from J, with 10 bases in between. The CDR3 has 12 amino acids. Germline-derived CDR1 and CDR2 are SGHNT and YYREEE (reference sequence). The CDR3 DNA follows: TGTGCCAGCAGCGTGGACACCTCTGAAGCTTTCTTT. This codes for CASSVDTSEAFF.

The V call is TRBV2, the J call TRBJ1-1; 10 bases fit TRBD1. V lost 7 bases to trimming and J lost 5 bases; unmatched junction nucleotides: 10. This CDR3 comprises 15 residues. CDR1 and CDR2 (germline): SNHLY, FYNNEI. The CDR3 DNA reads TGTGCCAGCATAAGGGACAGGGGTTTCGGTACTGAAGCTTTCTTT. Amino acids: CASIRDRGFGTEAFF.

The chain joins TRBV6-5 to TRBJ1-6, with TRBD1 identical over 7 bases. In germline, CDR1 is MNHEY, CDR2 SVGAGI. The CDR3 is 16 residues long. Trimming took 0 bases from V and 5 from J; bases not matched to a gene: 4. The CDR3 coding sequence is TGTGCCAGCAGTTACTCGAGTGGGACAGATAATTCACCCCTCCACTTT. Protein: CASSYSSGTDNSPLHF.

This clone has just a few counts. The chain couples TRBV5-1 to TRBJ1-4; tentative D call: TRBD1 (6 bases). Trimming took 0 bases from V and 7 from J, leaving 10 bases between them. There are 14 residues in the CDR3. CDR1 and CDR2 from the germline V gene are SGHRS and YFSETQ. CDR3 amino acids: CASSLAGAVEKLFF. The CDR3 coding sequence is TGCGCCAGCAGCTTGGCAGGGGCGGTTGAAAAACTGTTTTTT.

This clone was seen only once. J is TRBJ2-5 and V is TRBV4-2; TRBD2 matches 9 bases. V shed 0 bases, J shed 5 bases, and the junction held 13 bases outside the gene matches. Germline CDR1 LGHNA, CDR2 YNFKEQ. This CDR3 is 18 amino acids long. DNA of the CDR3: TGTGCCAGCAGCCAAGATCAGGGGACAGCGGGAGGCGGGGAGACCCAGTACTTC. The encoded protein is CASSQDQGTAGGGETQYF.

The rearrangement joins TRBV5-4 to TRBJ1-4, with D perhaps matching TRBD1 (6 bases). The germline V and J ends were trimmed by 5 bases and 4 bases, with 15 bases remaining between them. In germline, CDR1 is SGHNT, CDR2 YYREEE (reference sequence). The CDR3 covers 15 residues. Here the CDR3 reads CASSRTGYNNEKLFF. Here the CDR3 DNA reads TGTGCCAGCAGTCGAACAGGGTATAATAATGAAAAACTGTTTTTT.

Within the sample, this clone is medium-sized (0.01 to 0.1%). The chain links TRBV6-1 to TRBJ1-2; D uncertain. CDR1 and CDR2 (germline): MNHNS, SASEGT. The length of the CDR3 is 12 residues. V was clipped by 7 bases and J by 8 bases, with 14 bases between them. As DNA, the CDR3 is TGTGCCAGCACGGTGGTCCCTCGCGGCTACACCTTC. This codes for CASTVVPRGYTF.

This sequence joins TRBV6-5 and TRBJ2-7, with a weak D call TRBD1 (6 bases). V gave up 0 bases and J gave up 3 bases, with 12 bases separating them. From germline, CDR1 is MNHEY and CDR2 SVGAGI. CDR3 size: 15 residues. The CDR3 nucleotides read TGTGCCAGCAGTTACTCCGGGACGGGACACTACGAGCAGTACTTC. Protein product: CASSYSGTGHYEQYF.

This chain joins TRBV6-5 and TRBJ2-5; a possible D gene is TRBD1 (5 bases). The V gene lost 7 bases and the J gene lost 3 bases, with 6 bases spanning the gap. In germline, CDR1 is MNHEY, CDR2 SVGAGI. The CDR3 totals 11 residues. CDR3 in amino acids: CASMTEETQYF. CDR3 bases: TGTGCCAGCATGACAGAAGAGACCCAGTACTTC.

Here the CDR3 reads CASSFAYEQYF. CDR3 bases: TGCGCCAGCAGCTTCGCGTACGAGCAGTACTTC. V usage is TRBV5-1 and J usage is TRBJ2-7; D is unclear. The CDR3 totals 11 residues. V was clipped by 2 bases and J by 4 bases, with 4 bases between them. Germline V gene data show CDR1 as SGHRS and CDR2 as YFSETQ.

The CDR3 protein is CASSFVFGGGETQYF. CDR3 DNA sequence: TGCGCCAGCAGCTTCGTTTTTGGGGGAGGAGAGACCCAGTACTTC. The chain employs TRBV5-1 and TRBJ2-5; maybe TRBD2 (6 bases). Germline V gives CDR1 SGHRS, CDR2 YFSETQ. CDR3 length equals 15 residues. Trimming pared 2 bases from V and 4 bases from J, leaving 15 bases between. The variable domain in full, with the rest retrieved from reference TRBV5-1 and TRBJ2-5, is KAGVTQTPRYLIKTRGQQVTLSCSPISGHRSVSWYQQTPGQGLQFLFEYFSETQRNKGNFPGRFSGRQFSNSRSEMNVSTLELGDSALYLCASSFVFGGGETQYFGPGTRLLVL.

The chain carries TRBV27 and TRBJ2-1, with 8 bases aligning to TRBD1. J lost 8 bases, V lost 4 bases, and 7 bases had no gene match. CDR3 length equals 14 residues. The V gene's germline CDR1 is MNHEY and CDR2 SMNVEV (reference sequence). The CDR3: CASSSRQGTHEQFF. As DNA, the CDR3 is TGTGCCAGCAGTTCACGACAGGGGACGCATGAGCAGTTCTTC.

This chain connects TRBV7-9 to TRBJ1-2; 8 bases agree with TRBD1. V trimming: 1 base; J trimming: 7 bases; junction bases outside the gene matches: 5. The length of the CDR3 is 14 residues. CDR1 and CDR2 from the germline V gene are SEHNR and FQNEAQ (reference sequence). The CDR3 is CASSLVEGTGGYTF. CDR3 in DNA: TGTGCCAGCAGCTTAGTGGAGGGGACAGGTGGCTACACCTTC.

This sequence joins TRBV10-1 and TRBJ2-7; 8 bases align to TRBD1. V gave up 4 bases and J gave up 0 bases; unmatched junction bases: 2. Germline values: CDR1 WNHNN, CDR2 SYGVQD (reference sequence). CDR3 length: 14 residues. In DNA, the CDR3 is TGCGCCAGCAGTGCGCAGGGGGCCTCCTACGAGCAGTACTTC. It specifies CASSAQGASYEQYF.

This rearrangement joins TRBV28 to TRBJ2-7, with 9 bases fitting TRBD1. The V gene's germline CDR1 is MDHEN and CDR2 SYDVKM. CDR3 length equals 13 residues. V trimming: 6 bases; J trimming: 6 bases; junction bases outside the gene matches: 6. The chain's CDR3 is CASSYNRGPEQYF. The CDR3 DNA is TGTGCCAGCAGCTATAACAGGGGGCCCGAGCAGTACTTC.

The gene calls are TRBV9 and TRBJ2-7; D is possibly TRBD2 (7 bases). Trimming cost V 4 bases and J 2 bases, with 19 bases left between them. This CDR3 has 16 amino acids. CDR1 and CDR2 from the germline V gene are SGDLS and YYNGEE. This chain's CDR3 is CASSTGGRVEAYEQYF. The CDR3 region has the DNA TGTGCCAGCAGCACGGGGGGCAGGGTGGAGGCCTACGAGCAGTACTTC.

The J gene is TRBJ1-1, the V gene TRBV10-1, with 7 bases lining up with TRBD1. Germline loops: CDR1 WNHNN, CDR2 SYGVQD (reference sequence). The CDR3 runs 14 residues. J was trimmed by 0 bases and V by 5 bases; bases with no gene match: 3. CDR3 DNA sequence: TGCGCCAGCAGTTCGGACAGGATGAACACTGAAGCTTTCTTT. Protein product: CASSSDRMNTEAFF.

About this clone itself: At one end the junction does not follow the germline gene, possibly because of a read error. J is TRBJ1-1 and V is TRBV11-1; the D is unclear. The CDR3 spans 14 residues. Germline-derived CDR1 and CDR2 are SGHAT and FQDESV (reference sequence). CDR3 in amino acids: CASSLGQNLPSPEF. For the CDR3, the DNA is TGTGCCAGCAGCTTAGGGCAGAATCTCCCTTCCCCCGAATTT.

The rearrangement uses TRBV5-6 and TRBJ2-1; D uncertain. CDR1 is SGHDT, CDR2 YYEEEE, per germline. The CDR3 is 16 residues long. Trimming stripped 0 bases from V and 0 bases from J, with 10 bases between. In DNA form, the CDR3 reads TGTGCCAGCAGCTTGGACTACCCCCCCTCCTACAATGAGCAGTTCTTC. Amino acids: CASSLDYPPSYNEQFF.

The V gene is TRBV10-3, the J gene TRBJ1-2; D gene uncertain. The V end lost 5 bases, the J end lost 3 bases, and 13 bases lay between the germline ends. The CDR3 spans 14 residues. Germline CDR1 ENHRY, CDR2 SYGVKD. CDR3 in DNA: TGTGCCATCAGTATCCAAGGAGACGACTATGGCTACACCTTC. This sequence encodes CAISIQGDDYGYTF.

This clone was counted a few times. V usage is TRBV6-1 and J usage is TRBJ1-5; D not certain. Germline assignment: CDR1 MNHNS and CDR2 SASEGT. Trimming removed 6 bases from V and 5 bases from J, with 5 bases in between. CDR3 size: 11 residues. CDR3 sequence: CASSSDQPQHF. The DNA of the CDR3 is TGTGCCAGCAGCTCTGATCAGCCCCAGCATTTT.

J is TRBJ1-3 and V is TRBV9; D is unclear. V was pared by 4 bases and J by 2 bases, with 13 bases between. The CDR3 loop spans 15 amino acids. Germline assignment: CDR1 SGDLS and CDR2 YYNGEE. The CDR3, as DNA: TGTGCCAGCAGCCCCTCGTGGGAGGCTGGAAACACCATATATTTT. Its protein product is CASSPSWEAGNTIYF.

CDR3 in amino acids: CASSPDGRGYPYEQYF. CDR3 coding DNA: TGTGCCAGCAGCCCAGACGGGCGGGGGTACCCCTACGAGCAGTACTTC. The chain employs TRBV7-9 and TRBJ2-7; 7 bases fit TRBD2. Germline assignment: CDR1 SEHNR and CDR2 FQNEAQ (reference sequence). The CDR3 is 16 residues long. After removal of 5 bases from V and 2 bases from J, the junction contained 12 bases not matched to a gene.

The chain employs TRBV10-1 and TRBJ2-1, with 13 bases lining up with TRBD2. The ends lost 6 bases at V and 8 bases at J; junction bases unmatched: 4. Germline V gene sequence: CDR1 WNHNN, CDR2 SYGVQD (reference sequence). The CDR3 has 14 residues. The CDR3 nucleotides read TGCGCCAGCAGGTCAGGACTAGCGGGAGATGAGCAGTTCTTC. Its protein product is CASRSGLAGDEQFF.